This T cell receptor (beta chain) was documented in a study of blood T cell repertoires in COVID-19. For the study at large: The samples span acute and convalescent COVID-19 from the United States, Italy and Spain. From T cells, B-cell-depleted T cells, or PBMCs came the material, which was cDNA or gDNA.

Per the germline V gene, CDR1 is MNHEY and CDR2 is SVGAGI. Trimming left V 0 bases short and J 6 bases short, with 9 bases between. CDR3 size: 14 residues. In the study's own analysis: Scientists estimated how many nucleated cells there were by amplifying reference gene primers. Here immunoSEQ multiplex PCR was the method, and the copy in TCRdb shows in-frame clones only, minus some. V and J calls and clone size are copied from that table; D and trimming were computed from the DNA. The sample records 120,000 or so clones, roughly 69% being singletons. Sequenced sample: peripheral blood. This sequence originates from a woman aged 70-85 years with acute or convalescent COVID-19. The rearrangement uses TRBV6-5 and TRBJ1-5; no clear D. DNA of the CDR3: TGTGCCAGCAGTTACTCGAGGGATCTTCAGCCCCAGCATTTT. This codes for CASSYSRDLQPQHF.